This T cell receptor beta chain was sequenced during a study of OX40 agonist ivuxolimab in advanced cancers. The germline V gene encodes CDR1 MNHNS and CDR2 SASEGT. V was clipped by 6 bases and J by 11 bases, with 16 bases between them. The CDR3 runs to 12 residues. Clones were read by immunoSEQ multiplex PCR, and TCRdb kept only the in-frame ones, dropping some. The sample contains 80,000 to 100,000 clones, roughly 90% of which appear only once. Sequences were derived from CD4+ or CD8+ T cells sorted from blood, sampled in a trial of the OX40 agonist ivuxolimab. The J gene is TRBJ1-1, the V gene TRBV6-1; weak D call: TRBD1 (6 bases). The TCR originated in an adult with an advanced solid tumor such as melanoma, head and neck, liver or kidney cancer. The CDR3 loop reads CASRSWGRFAFF. The CDR3 bases are TGTGCCAGCAGGTCCTGGGGGCGCTTCGCTTTCTTT.